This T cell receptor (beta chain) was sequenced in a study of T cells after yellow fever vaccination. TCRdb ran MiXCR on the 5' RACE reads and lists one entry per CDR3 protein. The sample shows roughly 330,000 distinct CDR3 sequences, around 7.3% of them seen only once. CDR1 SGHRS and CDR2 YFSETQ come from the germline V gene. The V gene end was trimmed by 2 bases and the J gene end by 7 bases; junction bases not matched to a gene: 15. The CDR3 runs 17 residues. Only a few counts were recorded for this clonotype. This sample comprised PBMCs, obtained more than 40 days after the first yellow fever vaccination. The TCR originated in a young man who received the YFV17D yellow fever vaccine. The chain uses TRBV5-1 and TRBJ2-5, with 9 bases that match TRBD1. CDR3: CASSFDRGSIDSRTQYF. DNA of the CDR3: TGCGCCAGCAGCTTTGACAGGGGGAGCATAGATTCACGGACCCAGTACTTC. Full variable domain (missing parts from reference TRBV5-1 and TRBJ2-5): KAGVTQTPRYLIKTRGQQVTLSCSPISGHRSVSWYQQTPGQGLQFLFEYFSETQRNKGNFPGRFSGRQFSNSRSEMNVSTLELGDSALYLCASSFDRGSIDSRTQYFGPGTRLLVL.